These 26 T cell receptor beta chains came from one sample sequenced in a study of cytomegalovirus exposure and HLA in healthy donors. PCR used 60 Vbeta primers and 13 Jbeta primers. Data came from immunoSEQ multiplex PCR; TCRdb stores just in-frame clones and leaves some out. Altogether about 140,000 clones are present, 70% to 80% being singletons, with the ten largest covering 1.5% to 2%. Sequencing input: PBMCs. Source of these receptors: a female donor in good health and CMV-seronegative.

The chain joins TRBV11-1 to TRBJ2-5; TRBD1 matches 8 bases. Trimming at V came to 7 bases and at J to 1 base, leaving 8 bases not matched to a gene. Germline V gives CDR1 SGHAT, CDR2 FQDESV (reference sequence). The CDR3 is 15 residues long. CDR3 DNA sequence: TGTGCCAGCAACTCGAAGGGGACAGGCCAAGAGACCCAGTACTTC. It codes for CASNSKGTGQETQYF.

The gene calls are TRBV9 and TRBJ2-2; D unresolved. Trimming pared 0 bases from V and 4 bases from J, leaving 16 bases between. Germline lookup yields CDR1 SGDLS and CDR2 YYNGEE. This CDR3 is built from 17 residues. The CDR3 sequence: CASSVAGSPQLTGELFF. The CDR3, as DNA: TGTGCCAGCAGCGTAGCTGGTTCCCCCCAACTCACCGGGGAGCTGTTTTTT.

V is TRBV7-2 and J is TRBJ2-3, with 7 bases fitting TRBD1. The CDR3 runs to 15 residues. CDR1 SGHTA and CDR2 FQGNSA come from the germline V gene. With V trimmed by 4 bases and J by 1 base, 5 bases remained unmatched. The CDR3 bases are TGTGCCAGCAGCTCCGGACAGGTCGGCACAGATACGCAGTATTTT. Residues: CASSSGQVGTDTQYF.

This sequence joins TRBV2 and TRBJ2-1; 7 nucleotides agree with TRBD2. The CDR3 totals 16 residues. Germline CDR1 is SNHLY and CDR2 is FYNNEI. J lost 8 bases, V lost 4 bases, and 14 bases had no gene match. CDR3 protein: CASSGGEWGGTYEQFF. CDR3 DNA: TGTGCCAGCAGTGGGGGGGAGTGGGGGGGAACGTATGAGCAGTTCTTC.

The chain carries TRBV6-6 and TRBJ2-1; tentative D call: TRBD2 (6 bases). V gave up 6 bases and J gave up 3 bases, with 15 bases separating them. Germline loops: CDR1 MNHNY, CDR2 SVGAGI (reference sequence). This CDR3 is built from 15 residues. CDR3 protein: CASRQEGSGYNEQFF. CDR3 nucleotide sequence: TGTGCCAGCAGGCAAGAGGGTAGCGGCTACAATGAGCAGTTCTTC.

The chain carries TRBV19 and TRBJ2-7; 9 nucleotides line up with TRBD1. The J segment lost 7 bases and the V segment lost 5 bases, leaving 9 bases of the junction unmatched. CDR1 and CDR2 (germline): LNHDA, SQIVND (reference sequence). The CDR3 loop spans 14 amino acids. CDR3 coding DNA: TGTGCCAGTAGTCACGGGACAGGGTTAGCGGAGCAGTACTTC. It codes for CASSHGTGLAEQYF.

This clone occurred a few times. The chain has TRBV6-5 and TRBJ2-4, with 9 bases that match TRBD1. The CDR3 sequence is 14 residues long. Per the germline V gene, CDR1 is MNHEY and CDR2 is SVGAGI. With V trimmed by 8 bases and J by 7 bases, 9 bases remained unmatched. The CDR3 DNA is TGTGCCAGCGGACAGGGGCCCGCAGGGAACATTCAGTACTTC. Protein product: CASGQGPAGNIQYF.

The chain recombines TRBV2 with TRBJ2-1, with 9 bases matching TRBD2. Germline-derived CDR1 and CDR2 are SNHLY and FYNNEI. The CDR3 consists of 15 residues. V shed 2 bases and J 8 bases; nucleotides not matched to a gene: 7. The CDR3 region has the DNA TGTGCCAGCAGTGAAAGGGGTAGCGGGAGCGATGAGCAGTTCTTC. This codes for CASSERGSGSDEQFF.

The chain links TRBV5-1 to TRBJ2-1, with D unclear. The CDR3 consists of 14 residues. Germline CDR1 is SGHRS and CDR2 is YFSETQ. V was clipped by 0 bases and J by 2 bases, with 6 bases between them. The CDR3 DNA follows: TGCGCCAGCAGCTTGGCTCCGGCCTACAATGAGCAGTTCTTC. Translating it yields CASSLAPAYNEQFF.

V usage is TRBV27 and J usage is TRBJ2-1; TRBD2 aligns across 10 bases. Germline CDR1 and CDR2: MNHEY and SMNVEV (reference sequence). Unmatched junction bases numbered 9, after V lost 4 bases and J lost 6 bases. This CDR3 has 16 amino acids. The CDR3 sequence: CASSSPSGRRRNEQFF. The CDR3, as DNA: TGTGCCAGCAGTTCCCCTAGCGGGAGAAGGCGCAATGAGCAGTTCTTC.

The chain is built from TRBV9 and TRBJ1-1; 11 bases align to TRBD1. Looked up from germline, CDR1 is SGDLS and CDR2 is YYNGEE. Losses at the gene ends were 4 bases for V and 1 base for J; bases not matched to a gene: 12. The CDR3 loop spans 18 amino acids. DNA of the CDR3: TGTGCCAGCAGCATAACCGGGACAGGGGGGGGGCAGAACACTGAAGCTTTCTTT. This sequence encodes CASSITGTGGGQNTEAFF.

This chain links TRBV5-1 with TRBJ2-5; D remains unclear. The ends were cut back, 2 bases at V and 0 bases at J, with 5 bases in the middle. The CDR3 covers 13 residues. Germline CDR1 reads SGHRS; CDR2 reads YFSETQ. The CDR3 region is CASSLSNQETQYF. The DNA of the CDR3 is TGCGCCAGCAGCTTAAGCAACCAAGAGACCCAGTACTTC.

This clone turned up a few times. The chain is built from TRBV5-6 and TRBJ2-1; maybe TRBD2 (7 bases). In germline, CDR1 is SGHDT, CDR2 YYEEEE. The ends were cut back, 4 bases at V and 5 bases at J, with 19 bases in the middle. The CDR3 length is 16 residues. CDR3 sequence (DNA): TGTGCCAGCAGCGATTACGGGGGGCCCAGCGACAATGAGCAGTTCTTC. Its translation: CASSDYGGPSDNEQFF.

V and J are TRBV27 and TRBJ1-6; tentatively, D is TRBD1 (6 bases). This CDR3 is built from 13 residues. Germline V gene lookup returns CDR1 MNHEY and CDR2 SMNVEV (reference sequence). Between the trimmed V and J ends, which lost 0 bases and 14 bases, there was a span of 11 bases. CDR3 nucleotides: TGTGCCAGCAGTTTATCGAGGGGGAGGGCCCTCCACTTT. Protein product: CASSLSRGRALHF.

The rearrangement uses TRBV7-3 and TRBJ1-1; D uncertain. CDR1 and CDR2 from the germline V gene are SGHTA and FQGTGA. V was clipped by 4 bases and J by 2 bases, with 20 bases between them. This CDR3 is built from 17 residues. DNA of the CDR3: TGTGCCAGCAGCTCCGGAGTGGTAGGAAGCCTAAACACTGAAGCTTTCTTT. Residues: CASSSGVVGSLNTEAFF.

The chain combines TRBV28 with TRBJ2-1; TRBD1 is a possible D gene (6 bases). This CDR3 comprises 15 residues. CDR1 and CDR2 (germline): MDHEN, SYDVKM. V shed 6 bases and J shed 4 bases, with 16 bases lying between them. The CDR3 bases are TGTGCCAGCAGCCAAACAGGGAATTGGTACAATGAGCAGTTCTTC. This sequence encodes CASSQTGNWYNEQFF.

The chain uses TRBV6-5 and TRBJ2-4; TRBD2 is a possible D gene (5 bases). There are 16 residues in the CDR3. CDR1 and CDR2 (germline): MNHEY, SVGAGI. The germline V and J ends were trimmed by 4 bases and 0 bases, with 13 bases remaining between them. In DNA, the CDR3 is TGTGCCAGCAGTTTAGGACTGCAACTAGCCAAAAACATTCAGTACTTC. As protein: CASSLGLQLAKNIQYF.

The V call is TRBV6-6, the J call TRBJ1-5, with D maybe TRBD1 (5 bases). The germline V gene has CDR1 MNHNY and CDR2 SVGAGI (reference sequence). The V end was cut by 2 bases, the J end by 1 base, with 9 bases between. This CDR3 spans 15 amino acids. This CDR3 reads CASSYRGLSNQPQHF. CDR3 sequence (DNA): TGTGCCAGCAGTTACCGGGGACTGAGCAATCAGCCCCAGCATTTT.

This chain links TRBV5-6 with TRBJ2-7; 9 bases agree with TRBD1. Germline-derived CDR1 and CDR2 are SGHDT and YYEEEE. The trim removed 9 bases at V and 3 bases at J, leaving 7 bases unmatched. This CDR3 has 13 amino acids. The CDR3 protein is CATLRQGGYEQYF. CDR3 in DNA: TGTGCCACCTTACGACAGGGGGGCTACGAGCAGTACTTC.

The CDR3 coding sequence is TGTGCCAGCAGTGCGACAGGGGAAAAACTGTTTTTT. Translation gives CASSATGEKLFF. This sequence joins TRBV2 and TRBJ1-4, with 7 nucleotides matching TRBD1. This CDR3 has 12 residues. V trimming: 4 bases; J trimming: 8 bases; junction bases outside the gene matches: 1. Germline V gene sequence: CDR1 SNHLY, CDR2 FYNNEI. Drawing the rest from reference TRBV2 and TRBJ1-4, the complete variable domain is EPEVTQTPSHQVTQMGQEVILRCVPISNHLYFYWYRQILGQKVEFLVSFYNNEISEKSEIFDDQFSVERPDGSNFTLKIRSTKLEDSAMYFCASSATGEKLFFGSGTQLSVL.

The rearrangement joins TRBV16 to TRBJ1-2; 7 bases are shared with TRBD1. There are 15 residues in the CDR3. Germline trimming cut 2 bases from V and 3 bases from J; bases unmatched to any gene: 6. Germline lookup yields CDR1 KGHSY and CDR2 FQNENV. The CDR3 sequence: CASSQPRTGDYGYTF. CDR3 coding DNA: TGTGCCAGCAGCCAACCAAGGACAGGAGACTATGGCTACACCTTC.

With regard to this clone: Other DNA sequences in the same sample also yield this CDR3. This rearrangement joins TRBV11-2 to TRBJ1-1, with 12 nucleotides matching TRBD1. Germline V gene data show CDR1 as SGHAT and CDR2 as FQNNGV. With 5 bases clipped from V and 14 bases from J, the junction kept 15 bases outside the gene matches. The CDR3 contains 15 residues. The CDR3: CASSQHGTGGYRAFF. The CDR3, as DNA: TGTGCCAGCAGCCAGCATGGGACAGGGGGCTATAGGGCCTTCTTT.

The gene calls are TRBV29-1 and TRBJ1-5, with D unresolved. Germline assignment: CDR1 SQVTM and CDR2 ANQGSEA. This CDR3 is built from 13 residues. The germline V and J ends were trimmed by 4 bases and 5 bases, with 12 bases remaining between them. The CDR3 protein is CSVGGRTDQPQHF. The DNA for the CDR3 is TGCAGCGTTGGTGGCAGAACAGATCAGCCCCAGCATTTT.

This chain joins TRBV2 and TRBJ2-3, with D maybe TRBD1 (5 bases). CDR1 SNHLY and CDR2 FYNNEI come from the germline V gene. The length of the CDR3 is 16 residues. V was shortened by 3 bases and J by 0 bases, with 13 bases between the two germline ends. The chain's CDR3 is CASSDTRVTSTDTQYF. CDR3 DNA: TGTGCCAGCAGTGATACCAGGGTCACTAGCACAGATACGCAGTATTTT.

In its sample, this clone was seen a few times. The CDR3 protein is CASSEGAGWDEKLFF. The CDR3 coding sequence is TGTGCCAGCAGTGAAGGTGCAGGGTGGGATGAAAAACTGTTTTTT. V gene TRBV25-1 combines with J gene TRBJ1-4; D may be TRBD1 (5 bases). Germline CDR1 and CDR2: MGHDK and SYGVNS. Trimming shortened V by 2 bases and J by 6 bases, and 13 bases separated the two germline ends. There are 15 residues in the CDR3.

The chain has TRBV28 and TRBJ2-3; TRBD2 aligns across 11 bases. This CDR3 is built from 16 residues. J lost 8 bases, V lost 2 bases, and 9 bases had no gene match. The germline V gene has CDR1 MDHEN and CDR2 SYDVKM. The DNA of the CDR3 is TGTGCCAGCAGTTTACAGACTAGCGGGATAGTCGGTACGCAGTATTTT. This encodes CASSLQTSGIVGTQYF.